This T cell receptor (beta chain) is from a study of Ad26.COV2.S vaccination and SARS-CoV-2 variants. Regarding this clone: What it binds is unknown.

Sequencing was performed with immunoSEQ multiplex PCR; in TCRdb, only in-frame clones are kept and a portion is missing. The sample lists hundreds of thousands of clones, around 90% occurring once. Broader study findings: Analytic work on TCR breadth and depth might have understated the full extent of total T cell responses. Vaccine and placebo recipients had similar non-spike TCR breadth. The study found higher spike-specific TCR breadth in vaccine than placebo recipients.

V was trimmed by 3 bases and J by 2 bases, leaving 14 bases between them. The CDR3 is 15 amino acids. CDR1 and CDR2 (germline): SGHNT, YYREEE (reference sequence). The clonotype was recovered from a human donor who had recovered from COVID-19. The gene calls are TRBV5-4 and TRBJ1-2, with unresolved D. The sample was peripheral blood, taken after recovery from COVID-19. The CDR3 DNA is TGTGCCAGCAGCTCTAGGACGGGCCTGAACTATGGCTACACCTTC. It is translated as CASSSRTGLNYGYTF.